This TCR beta chain was sequenced during a study of molecular identifiers for immune sequencing clone quantification (dated by TCRdb to the late 2010s). Looking at the study overall: In a replicate experiment, RNA from about 19,000 or 110,000 naive CD8 T cells was split into five aliquots, four of which were sequenced. This methods study used CD8 T cells to benchmark TCR RNA copy counting and molecular-identifier clustering-based TCR repertoire sequencing (MIDCIRS).

The investigation overall reported the following: A single cell's worth of spiked-in Jurkat TCR RNA was reported detectable even among some 920,000 naive CD8 T cells. When barcode sub-clustering was not used, chimeric consensus sequences inflated TCR diversity, with chimeras reaching as high as 47%. Highly expanded clone sizes could be underestimated if identical TCR molecules share a barcode. Modeling estimated about 3.3 recovered TCR RNA copies per cell, compared with about 10 by digital PCR, which implies approximately 30% capture efficiency. In CMV-specific effector cells, clones with more than 20 RNA copies contained over 99% of molecules, whereas in naive cells such clones contained under 1% of molecules. Spiked-in Jurkat TCR RNA (10 copies' worth), which is not part of the donor repertoire, was contained in the naive libraries.

The table lists this clonotype with a few counts. The clone's antigen remains unknown. Base qualities are not at hand, and no much larger clone is one base apart. Libraries of naive CD8 T cells were built from anywhere between about 18,000 and 1,000,000 sorted cells, with 10%, 30% or 50% of the purified RNA used. Naive CD8 T cells were FACS-sorted as CD8+CD4-CCR7+CD45RA+ on a BD FACSAria II into RLT Plus buffer. To test detection sensitivity, Jurkat RNA equal to around 11 TCR copies was added to samples of about 20,000-1,000,000 naive CD8 T cells. CD8 T cells were enriched using RosetteSep CD8+ T Cell Enrichment Cocktail and Ficoll-Paque, and the enriched cells then underwent ACK red cell lysis. Library preparation employed PCR. Sequencing relied on an Illumina HiSeq 4000. Preparation of bulk TCR libraries followed a previously described approach, with the TCR primers listed in Table S5. Purification of total RNA was performed with the Qiagen AllPrep DNA/RNA kit. Before analysis, reads from multiple sequencing runs of one library were combined. In the source study's methods: Reads were retained only if their TCR constant sequence matched exactly, and those retained reads were trimmed to 150 nt and grouped according to their 12-nt molecular barcodes. Reads within each barcode group were sub-clustered using a 15% Levenshtein threshold, and quality-weighted consensus sequences were constructed for each RNA molecule. Non-functional sequences were excluded, and lower-count sequences lying one edit away from another sequence were also excluded. Barcode sub-clusters with fewer than 20% of the maximum read count were removed, based on fitting two negative binomial distributions. The raw public data were reprocessed by TCRdb itself: fastp quality trimming at Q25, MiXCR clonotype calling, in-frame beta chains only. All rows with the same CDR3 protein become a single entry with the most common DNA and genes. The V and J calls were determined by TCRdb, not by the authors. The sample table shows approximately 670,000 distinct CDR3 sequences, and nearly 20% are seen once. The top ten hold roughly 0.83% of the sample.

This clonotype was sampled from a human donor in good health. Some libraries in this study had Jurkat cell RNA spiked in. The sequenced sample was naive CD8+ T cells from blood, with Jurkat cell RNA spiked in. The cell subset or site tag for this specimen amounts to: FACS-sorted CD8+CD4-CCR7+CD45RA+ naive T cells.

The nucleotides are TGTGCCAGCGCCTTACTAGCGGGAGGCTCTGGCACAGATACGCAGTATTTT. Translated, it gives CASALLAGGSGTDTQYF. The chain is encoded by TRBV27 joined to TRBJ2-3; the junction holds 12 bases that match TRBD2. From the cysteine up to the phenylalanine, the CDR3 has a length of 17 residues. Just the 51-base CDR3 DNA is kept, in frame starting at base 1. Trimming removed 8 bases from V and 1 base from J; the gene matches leave 10 bases unexplained. CDR1 and CDR2 are drawn from the germline V gene (reference sequence): MNHEY, SMNVEV.